This T cell receptor (beta chain) was profiled in a study of T-cell reconstitution after alpha-beta-depleted transplantation in children. The V end was cut by 0 bases, the J end by 6 bases, with 16 bases between. Germline loops: CDR1 SGHKS, CDR2 YYEKEE (reference sequence). CDR3 length: 15 residues. Preparation of the TCRbeta library used unique molecular identifiers. TCRdb re-analysed the PCR reads in MiXCR, keeping a single row per CDR3 protein. Here the sample spans 300,000 to 400,000 distinct CDR3 sequences, roughly 16% being singletons. This clonotype was seen a few times. The clonotype comes from a male patient between 2 and 15 years old who had a stem cell transplant for acute lymphoblastic leukemia, so the T cells may come from the graft donor. This chain connects TRBV5-5 to TRBJ2-7; D gene ambiguous. The sequenced sample was PBMCs, mostly from graft donor cells, obtained 360 days after TCRalphabeta/CD19-depleted stem cell transplant. As DNA, the CDR3 is TGTGCCAGCAGCTTGGTTCGGACCTATAATGGCGAGCAGTACTTC. It specifies CASSLVRTYNGEQYF.